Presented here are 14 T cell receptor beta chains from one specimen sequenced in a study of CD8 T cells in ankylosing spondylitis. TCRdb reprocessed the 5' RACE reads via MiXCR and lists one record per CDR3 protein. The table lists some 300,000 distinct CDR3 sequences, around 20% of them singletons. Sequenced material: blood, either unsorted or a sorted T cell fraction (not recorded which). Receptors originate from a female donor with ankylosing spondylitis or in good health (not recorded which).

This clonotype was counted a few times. The CDR3 DNA follows: TGTGCCAGCAGTCCATCAACCGGGAACTCCTACAATGAGCAGTTCTTC. It specifies CASSPSTGNSYNEQFF. The chain combines TRBV12-3 or TRBV12-4 with TRBJ2-1; maybe TRBD2 (5 bases). Trimming pared 5 bases from V and 0 bases from J, leaving 14 bases between. The CDR3 runs 16 residues.

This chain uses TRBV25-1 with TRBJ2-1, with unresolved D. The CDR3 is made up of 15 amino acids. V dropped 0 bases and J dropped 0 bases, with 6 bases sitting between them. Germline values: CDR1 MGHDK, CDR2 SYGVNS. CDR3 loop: CASSEYLISYNEQFF. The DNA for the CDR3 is TGTGCCAGCAGTGAATATCTAATCTCCTACAATGAGCAGTTCTTC. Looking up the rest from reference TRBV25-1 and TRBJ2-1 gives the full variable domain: EADIYQTPRYLVIGTGKKITLECSQTMGHDKMYWYQQDPGMELHLIHYSYGVNSTEKGDLSSESTVSRIRTEHFPLTLESARPSHTSQYLCASSEYLISYNEQFFGPGTRLTVL.

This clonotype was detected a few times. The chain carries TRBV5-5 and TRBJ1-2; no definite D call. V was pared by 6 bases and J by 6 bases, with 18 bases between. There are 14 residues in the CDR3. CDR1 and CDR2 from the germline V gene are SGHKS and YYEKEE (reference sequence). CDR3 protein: CASIDREDSHGYTF. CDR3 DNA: TGTGCCAGCATTGATAGGGAGGATTCCCATGGCTACACCTTC.

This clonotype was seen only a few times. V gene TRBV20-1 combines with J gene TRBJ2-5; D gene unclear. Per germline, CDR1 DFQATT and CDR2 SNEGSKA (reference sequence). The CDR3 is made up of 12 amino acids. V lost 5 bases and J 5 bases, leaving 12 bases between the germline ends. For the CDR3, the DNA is TGCAGTGCTGCGGCCCTCGGCGAGACCCAGTACTTC. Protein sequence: CSAAALGETQYF.

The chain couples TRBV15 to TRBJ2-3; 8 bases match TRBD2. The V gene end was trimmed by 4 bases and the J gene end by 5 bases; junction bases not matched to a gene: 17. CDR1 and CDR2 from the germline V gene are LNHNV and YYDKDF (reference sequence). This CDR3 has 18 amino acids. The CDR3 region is CATSKKRGGAGGGDTQYF. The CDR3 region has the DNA TGTGCCACCAGCAAAAAGAGAGGAGGGGCGGGAGGTGGAGATACGCAGTATTTT.

CDR3 amino acids: CASSEAGVNYGYTF. For the CDR3, the DNA is TGCGCCAGCAGTGAGGCAGGGGTAAACTATGGCTACACCTTC. The V and J genes are TRBV10-2 and TRBJ1-2, with D perhaps matching TRBD1 (6 bases). This CDR3 is 14 amino acids long. V was shortened by 2 bases and J by 2 bases, with 9 bases between the two germline ends. The germline CDR1 and CDR2 sequences are WSHSY and SAAADI.

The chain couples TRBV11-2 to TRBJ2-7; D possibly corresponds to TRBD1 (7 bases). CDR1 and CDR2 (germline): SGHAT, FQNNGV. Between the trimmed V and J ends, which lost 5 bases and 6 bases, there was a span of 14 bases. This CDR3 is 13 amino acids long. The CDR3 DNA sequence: TGTGCCAGCAGCGGCCAGGGGGACTTCGAGCAGTACTTC. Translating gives CASSGQGDFEQYF. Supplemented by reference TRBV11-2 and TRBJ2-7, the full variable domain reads EAGVAQSPRYKIIEKRQSVAFWCNPISGHATLYWYQQILGQGPKLLIQFQNNGVVDDSQLPKDRFSAERLKGVDSTLKIQPAKLEDSAVYLCASSGQGDFEQYFGPGTRLTVT.

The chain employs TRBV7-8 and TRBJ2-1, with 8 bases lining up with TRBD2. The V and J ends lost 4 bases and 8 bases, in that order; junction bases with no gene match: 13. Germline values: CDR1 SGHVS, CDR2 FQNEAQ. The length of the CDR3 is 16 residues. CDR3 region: CASSSGLERERYEQFF. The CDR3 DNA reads TGTGCCAGCAGCTCAGGACTCGAGCGGGAGAGGTATGAGCAGTTCTTC.

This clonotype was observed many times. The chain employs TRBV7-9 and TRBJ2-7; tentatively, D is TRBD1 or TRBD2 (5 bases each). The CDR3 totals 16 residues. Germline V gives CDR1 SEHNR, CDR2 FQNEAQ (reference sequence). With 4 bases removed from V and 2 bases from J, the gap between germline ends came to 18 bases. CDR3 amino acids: CASSYPIGTETYEQYF. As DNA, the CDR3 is TGTGCCAGCAGCTATCCAATCGGGACGGAAACCTACGAGCAGTACTTC.

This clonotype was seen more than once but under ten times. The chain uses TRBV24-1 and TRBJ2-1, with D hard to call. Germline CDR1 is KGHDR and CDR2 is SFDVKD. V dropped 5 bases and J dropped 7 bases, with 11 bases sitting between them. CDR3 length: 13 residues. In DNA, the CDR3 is TGTGCCACCAGTGGCCCTCGGGTTAATGAGCAGTTCTTC. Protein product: CATSGPRVNEQFF.

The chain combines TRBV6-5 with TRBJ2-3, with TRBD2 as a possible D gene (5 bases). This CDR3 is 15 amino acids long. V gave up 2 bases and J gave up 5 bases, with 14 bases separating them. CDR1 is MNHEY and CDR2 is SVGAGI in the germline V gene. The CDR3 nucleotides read TGTGCCAGCAGTTACACGGGGATCCGGGGAGATACGCAGTATTTT. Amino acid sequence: CASSYTGIRGDTQYF.

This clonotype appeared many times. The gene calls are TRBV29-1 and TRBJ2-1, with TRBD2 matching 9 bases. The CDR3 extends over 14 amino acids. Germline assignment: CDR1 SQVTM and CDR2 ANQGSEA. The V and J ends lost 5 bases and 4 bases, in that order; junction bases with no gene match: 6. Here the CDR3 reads CSVMTSGVYNEQFF. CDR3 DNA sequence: TGCAGCGTTATGACTAGCGGAGTATACAATGAGCAGTTCTTC.

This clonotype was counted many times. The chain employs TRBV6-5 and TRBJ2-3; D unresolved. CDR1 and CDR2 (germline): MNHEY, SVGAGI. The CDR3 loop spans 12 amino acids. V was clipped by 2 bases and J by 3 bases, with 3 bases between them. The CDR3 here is CASSYPTDTQYF. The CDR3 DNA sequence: TGTGCCAGCAGTTACCCGACAGATACGCAGTATTTT.

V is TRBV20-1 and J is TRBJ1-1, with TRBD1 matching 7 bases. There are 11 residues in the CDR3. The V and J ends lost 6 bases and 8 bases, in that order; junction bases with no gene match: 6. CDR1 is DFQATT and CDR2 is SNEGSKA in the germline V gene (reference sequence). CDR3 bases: TGCAGTGCCCCCTCCAGGGGGGAAGCTTTCTTT. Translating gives CSAPSRGEAFF.